The 21 T cell receptor beta chains below were found in one sample sequenced in a study of spatial heterogeneity in lung cancer. Sample time point: blood at routine non-recurrence follow-up after resection. TCRdb re-analysed the 5' RACE reads in MiXCR, keeping a single row per CDR3 protein. The sample yields about 47,000 distinct CDR3 sequences, about 10% seen once. Here the sequenced sample was PBMCs, taken at follow-up. These receptors all come from a male donor with early-stage non-small cell lung cancer.

This clonotype was seen many times. V and J are TRBV7-2 and TRBJ2-5; D ambiguous. From germline, CDR1 is SGHTA and CDR2 FQGNSA. V was shortened by 5 bases and J by 2 bases, with 12 bases between the two germline ends. The CDR3 extends over 14 amino acids. CDR3 protein: CASSPHSYQETQYF. The CDR3 DNA follows: TGTGCCAGCAGCCCCCATTCGTATCAAGAGACCCAGTACTTC.

This clonotype was recorded a few times. The V gene is TRBV7-2, the J gene TRBJ1-4; D possibly corresponds to TRBD1 (6 bases). V shed 1 base and J shed 8 bases, with 14 bases lying between them. This CDR3 spans 15 amino acids. CDR1 is SGHTA and CDR2 is FQGNSA in the germline V gene. The CDR3 bases are TGTGCCAGCAGCTTAGATCGGGGGGCGTTCGAAAAACTGTTTTTT. The encoded protein is CASSLDRGAFEKLFF.

This clonotype was counted ten times or more. The rearrangement links TRBV20-1 to TRBJ2-7; D not certain. Trimming cost V 8 bases and J 2 bases, with 16 bases left between them. CDR1 is DFQATT and CDR2 is SNEGSKA in the germline V gene (reference sequence). The CDR3 is made up of 13 amino acids. The chain's CDR3 is CSSSHRAAYEQYF. DNA of the CDR3: TGCAGTTCCTCCCACCGGGCCGCCTACGAGCAGTACTTC.

The chain joins TRBV20-1 to TRBJ2-3; 8 positions match TRBD2. This CDR3 comprises 13 residues. Germline CDR1 reads DFQATT; CDR2 reads SNEGSKA (reference sequence). The CDR3 spells CSVGGGSTDTQYF. CDR3 nucleotides: TGCAGCGTCGGCGGGGGGAGCACAGATACGCAGTATTTT.

This clonotype was detected ten times or more. The chain is built from TRBV12-3 or TRBV12-4 and TRBJ1-2; D unresolved. The length of the CDR3 is 13 residues. V dropped 7 bases and J dropped 6 bases, with 15 bases sitting between them. Written as DNA, the CDR3 is TGTGCCAGCATTATTGATGCGGGCGATGGCTACACCTTC. Translated: CASIIDAGDGYTF.

This chain uses TRBV12-3 or TRBV12-4 with TRBJ1-5, with D uncertain. CDR3 length: 14 residues. Trimming took off 8 bases at V and 5 bases at J, with 16 bases between the two ends. CDR3 residues: CASGYGPTHQPQHF. The CDR3, as DNA: TGTGCCAGCGGATACGGTCCTACTCATCAGCCCCAGCATTTT.

J is TRBJ2-2 and V is TRBV11-2, with D perhaps TRBD2 (5 bases). CDR1 is SGHAT, CDR2 FQNNGV, per germline. The CDR3 has 15 residues. With 3 bases removed from V and 6 bases from J, the gap between germline ends came to 14 bases. In DNA, the CDR3 is TGTGCCAGCAGCTTCGGGCAGTGGAGGTCCGGGGAGCTGTTTTTT. It encodes CASSFGQWRSGELFF.

In its sample, this clonotype was seen many times. The chain links TRBV7-2 to TRBJ1-1; D not resolved. The length of the CDR3 is 14 residues. Trimming took 0 bases from V and 4 from J, leaving 9 bases between them. CDR1 and CDR2 (germline): SGHTA, FQGNSA. CDR3 nucleotide sequence: TGTGCCAGCAGCTTAGCGGGGTGGGGCACTGAAGCTTTCTTT. Its protein is CASSLAGWGTEAFF.

This clonotype was seen many times. The germline gene is not matched at one end of the junction; a read error may be the cause. V gene TRBV20-1 combines with J gene TRBJ1-4; perhaps TRBD1 as D (5 bases). Germline V gene data show CDR1 as DFQATT and CDR2 as SNEGSKA (reference sequence). The CDR3 is 14 residues long. DNA of the CDR3: TGCAGTGCAAGAGGAGGGGCCGAGGGTGAAAAACTGTTTTTT. Translating gives CSARGGAEGEKLFF.

This clonotype appeared many times. This chain links TRBV3-1 with TRBJ2-5, with D perhaps being TRBD1 or TRBD2 (6 bases each). This CDR3 has 15 amino acids. Trimming left V 2 bases short and J 7 bases short, with 17 bases between. Germline-derived CDR1 and CDR2 are LGHDT and YNNKEL (reference sequence). CDR3 sequence (DNA): TGTGCCAGCAGCCAACCGGGGGCCGAGGAGGGGACCCAGTACTTC. This encodes CASSQPGAEEGTQYF.

This clonotype was detected a few times. The chain recombines TRBV20-1 with TRBJ2-2; D gene unclear. Germline V gene data show CDR1 as DFQATT and CDR2 as SNEGSKA (reference sequence). The CDR3 covers 13 residues. The V end lost 6 bases, the J end lost 5 bases, and 13 bases lay between the germline ends. CDR3 sequence: CSAESHPTGELFF. The CDR3 coding sequence is TGCAGTGCCGAGTCCCATCCGACCGGGGAGCTGTTTTTT.

This clonotype was observed a handful of times. V is TRBV6-6 and J is TRBJ1-5; the match to TRBD1 covers 10 bases. The germline CDR1 and CDR2 sequences are MNHNY and SVGAGI (reference sequence). CDR3 size: 16 residues. The V and J ends lost 2 bases and 6 bases, in that order; junction bases with no gene match: 7. The DNA for the CDR3 is TGTGCCAGCAGTTACAGACAGGGGGCGGCGGTTCAGCCCCAGCATTTT. Amino acid sequence: CASSYRQGAAVQPQHF.

This clonotype was recorded at least ten times. DNA of the CDR3: TGTGCCAGCAGTTTCATGGGGAACTGGGGCTACACCTTC. Its translation is CASSFMGNWGYTF. The chain carries TRBV12-3 or TRBV12-4 and TRBJ1-2, with D uncertain. Between the trimmed V and J ends, which lost 3 bases and 8 bases, there was a span of 13 bases. The length of the CDR3 is 13 residues.

The table lists this clonotype with many counts. The V and J genes are TRBV6-2 or TRBV6-3 and TRBJ1-1, with TRBD1 as a possible D gene (5 bases). CDR3 length: 14 residues. Trimming left V 2 bases short and J 3 bases short, with 10 bases between. Germline V lookup: CDR1 MNHEY, CDR2 SVGEGT. The CDR3 region is CASSYGGTYTEAFF. For the CDR3, the DNA is TGTGCCAGCAGTTACGGGGGAACGTACACTGAAGCTTTCTTT.

This clonotype was observed many times. The CDR3 nucleotides are TGTGCCAGCAGCGCCTATCAGGGGGCGATGTATGAAAAACTGTTTTTT. Translated: CASSAYQGAMYEKLFF. This chain connects TRBV7-9 to TRBJ1-4; TRBD1 agrees at 8 bases. V lost 5 bases and J lost 6; bases outside the gene matches: 11. Per the germline V gene, CDR1 is SEHNR and CDR2 is FQNEAQ (reference sequence). This CDR3 comprises 16 residues. The full variable domain, rest sourced from reference TRBV7-9 and TRBJ1-4, is DTGVSQNPRHKITKRGQNVTFRCDPISEHNRLYWYRQTLGQGPEFLTYFQNEAQLEKSRLLSDRFSAERPKGSFSTLEIQRTEQGDSAMYLCASSAYQGAMYEKLFFGSGTQLSVL.

The chain couples TRBV28 to TRBJ2-7; TRBD2 matches at 10 bases. The germline V gene has CDR1 MDHEN and CDR2 SYDVKM. With V trimmed by 5 bases and J by 3 bases, 7 bases remained unmatched. The CDR3 consists of 15 residues. As DNA, the CDR3 is TGTGCCAGCAGTCTAGCGGGGGAGAGAGACTACGAGCAGTACTTC. This codes for CASSLAGERDYEQYF.

This chain uses TRBV5-1 with TRBJ1-1, with a weak D call TRBD1 (6 bases). Germline lookup yields CDR1 SGHRS and CDR2 YFSETQ. This CDR3 has 16 amino acids. Trimming shortened V by 1 base and J by 0 bases, and 13 bases separated the two germline ends. The DNA for the CDR3 is TGCGCCAGCAGCTTGCGGTCAGGGGTCATGAACACTGAAGCTTTCTTT. Translating it yields CASSLRSGVMNTEAFF.

The sample holds many counts of this clonotype. J is TRBJ2-3 and V is TRBV20-1; 10 bases fit TRBD2. Per germline, CDR1 DFQATT and CDR2 SNEGSKA (reference sequence). The CDR3 runs 14 residues. The V gene end was trimmed by 6 bases and the J gene end by 0 bases; junction bases not matched to a gene: 3. CDR3 protein: CSAGSGRSTDTQYF. Written as DNA, the CDR3 is TGCAGTGCCGGTAGCGGGAGGAGCACAGATACGCAGTATTTT.

At least ten counts were recorded for this clonotype. The gene calls are TRBV24-1 and TRBJ2-1; 14 bases are a match to TRBD2. Germline V gene lookup returns CDR1 KGHDR and CDR2 SFDVKD. With V trimmed by 4 bases and J by 7 bases, 5 bases remained unmatched. This CDR3 is built from 16 residues. This chain's CDR3 is CATSDPGLAGDNEQFF. DNA for the CDR3: TGTGCCACCAGTGACCCGGGACTAGCGGGAGATAATGAGCAGTTCTTC.

This clonotype was seen many times. The chain uses TRBV7-2 and TRBJ2-5; D tentatively reads TRBD1 or TRBD2 (5 bases each). The V and J ends lost 3 bases and 4 bases respectively, with 15 bases between them. Germline loops: CDR1 SGHTA, CDR2 FQGNSA. The CDR3 is 15 residues long. The CDR3 bases are TGTGCCAGCAGCTTTTCTCGGGACCCAGTAGAGACCCAGTACTTC. Its translation is CASSFSRDPVETQYF.

This clonotype was detected ten times or more. The genes are TRBV2 and TRBJ1-1; D uncertain. Germline CDR1 reads SNHLY; CDR2 reads FYNNEI. There are 11 residues in the CDR3. V lost 3 bases and J 6 bases, leaving 5 bases between the germline ends. CDR3 residues: CASSELAEAFF. The CDR3 DNA is TGTGCCAGCAGTGAGTTAGCTGAAGCTTTCTTT.